Listed below are T cell receptor beta chains from one sample, sequenced in a study of T cell repertoires in ileal Crohn's disease. Clones were sequenced by immunoSEQ multiplex PCR, and TCRdb holds only the in-frame ones, with some missing. The table has more than 10,000 clones, around 69% seen once. Input material: ileal tissue. Every receptor here comes from an adult with Crohn's disease. The CDR3 runs from the conserved cysteine through the conserved F or W. The D gene is left open where the match is weak. Part of the rows lack a size; the others show once, few, many or a class for expanded clones.

V gene	J gene	D gene	CDR3 length	clone size	CDR3 DNA	CDR3 protein
TRBV28	TRBJ1-1	TRBD1	15	.	TGTGCCAGCAGCCGCGGACAGGGGGTTTTCACTGAAGCTTTCTTT	CASSRGQGVFTEAFF
TRBV19	TRBJ1-3	.	17	.	TGTGCCAGTAGTAAGCAGGCTTCCTCTACCTCTGGAAACACCATATATTTT	CASSKQASSTSGNTIYF
TRBV6-5	TRBJ1-2	.	14	.	TGTGCCAGCAGCCGAACCCGGGGTGGGAATGGCTACACCTTC	CASSRTRGGNGYTF
TRBV7-9	TRBJ1-6	.	12	few	TGTGCCAGCAGCTTCGACCAGGGAGCCCTCCACTTT	CASSFDQGALHF
TRBV6-5	TRBJ2-1	.	13	once	TGTGCCAGCAAACTGGGGCTCCACAATGAGCAGTTCTTC	CASKLGLHNEQFF
TRBV28	TRBJ1-5	.	17	.	TGTGCCAGCAGTTTAAGAGTTACAGCCCAGGCCAATCAGCCCCAGCATTTT	CASSLRVTAQANQPQHF
TRBV28	TRBJ2-6	TRBD2	18	.	TGTGCCAGCCTCGGACTAGCGGGGTATCTAACTGGGGCCAACGTCCTGACTTTC	CASLGLAGYLTGANVLTF
TRBV11-2	TRBJ2-2	.	14	.	TGTGCCAGCAGCTCCGACAGTGGCCCCGGGGAGCTGTTTTTT	CASSSDSGPGELFF
TRBV4-2	TRBJ2-1	TRBD2	16	.	TGTGCCAGCGGACTAGCGGGGGGGCAGGACTACAATGAGCAGTTCTTC	CASGLAGGQDYNEQFF
TRBV2	TRBJ2-5	.	14	.	TGTGCCAGCAGTAGGGGGTCTGGGGGGGAGACCCAGTACTTC	CASSRGSGGETQYF
TRBV19	TRBJ1-1	TRBD1	15	.	TGTGCCAGTAGAGTGGGACAGACTGGGATTACTGAAGCTTTCTTT	CASRVGQTGITEAFF
TRBV2	TRBJ2-5	.	12	.	TGTGCCAGCATTCCATGGGGAGAGACCCAGTACTTC	CASIPWGETQYF
TRBV11-3	TRBJ2-3	.	15	.	TGTGCCAGCAGCATCGGTTCTCGAGGTTCAGATACGCAGTATTTT	CASSIGSRGSDTQYF
TRBV25-1	TRBJ2-5	.	13	.	TGTGCCAGCAGTGTCCAAGGCGGTCAGACCCAGTACTTC	CASSVQGGQTQYF
TRBV11-2	TRBJ1-6	.	19	once	TGTGCCAGCAGCTTCCGAACCCTTTCTCTAAAGGGCAAGAGTTCACCCCTCCACTTT	CASSFRTLSLKGKSSPLHF
TRBV7-2	TRBJ2-3	TRBD2	17	.	TGTGCCAGCAGCTCTCCTCGGACGGGGGGGCCTCAATATACGCAGTATTTT	CASSSPRTGGPQYTQYF
TRBV18	TRBJ1-5	.	16	once	TGTGCCAGCTCACCAGTGGGGGGAGCGGGCAATCAGCCCCAGCATTTT	CASSPVGGAGNQPQHF
TRBV29-1	TRBJ1-2	TRBD1	13	medium-sized	TGCAGCGTGCTCAGGACAGGGGATCAGGGCTACACCTTC	CSVLRTGDQGYTF
TRBV2	TRBJ2-6	.	18	.	TGTGCCAGCAAAGGTGGTCAGGGTGCTTTCTCTGGGGCCAACGTCCTGACTTTC	CASKGGQGAFSGANVLTF
TRBV7-9	TRBJ1-1	.	14	.	TGTGCCAGCAGCTTACACCAGGCGGGCACTGAAGCTTTCTTT	CASSLHQAGTEAFF
TRBV7-2	TRBJ1-1	.	12	.	TGTGCCAGCAGCTTAACGAGCACTGAAGCTTTCTTT	CASSLTSTEAFF
TRBV27	TRBJ2-7	TRBD2	15	.	TGTGCCAGCAGCCTCGGGAGGGCAGTAAGCCACGAGCAGTACTTC	CASSLGRAVSHEQYF
TRBV5-6	TRBJ1-3	.	14	.	TGTGCCAGCAGCTTGGGGGGGTACGGAAACACCATATATTTT	CASSLGGYGNTIYF
TRBV21-1	TRBJ1-1	.	12	.	TGTGCCAGCAGCAAACCCAGTGGACGAGCTTTCTTT	CASSKPSGRAFF
TRBV2	TRBJ1-6	TRBD1	14	.	TGTGCCAGCGAAGGGACAGCAGGAAATTCACCCCTCCACTTT	CASEGTAGNSPLHF
TRBV28	TRBJ1-2	.	17	once	TGTGCCAGCAGTCTTGGCATGATCGCCAAGCCCTACTCTGGCTACACCTTC	CASSLGMIAKPYSGYTF
TRBV2	TRBJ2-5	.	14	.	TGTGCCAGCAGCCGCAGGGGAGGTGGGGAGACCCAGTACTTC	CASSRRGGGETQYF
TRBV6-5	TRBJ1-5	.	13	once	TGTGCCAGCTCGGGACGGCTCAATCAGCCCCAGCATTTT	CASSGRLNQPQHF
TRBV19	TRBJ1-5	.	14	.	TGTGCCAGTTACCAGTCCCTTAGCAATCAGCCCCAGCATTTT	CASYQSLSNQPQHF
TRBV27	TRBJ1-6	.	16	.	TGTGCCAGCAGTTTAGCCGGGGGGTCCTATAATTCACCCCTCCACTTT	CASSLAGGSYNSPLHF
TRBV6-5	TRBJ1-2	.	14	.	TGTGCCAGCAGTTACTCGCGGCGAACCTATGGCTACACCTTC	CASSYSRRTYGYTF
TRBV9	TRBJ2-1	TRBD2	15	.	TGTGCCAGCAGCCGAACTAGCGGGGGGACAAATGAGCAGTTCTTC	CASSRTSGGTNEQFF
TRBV6-1	TRBJ2-1	TRBD2	16	.	TGTGCCAGCAGTGAAGTTGGCGGGGGGGCTCGAAGAGAGCAGTTCTTC	CASSEVGGGARREQFF
TRBV25-1	TRBJ2-7	.	12	.	TGTGCCAGCAGGAGTCAGGGGATCGAGCAGTACTTC	CASRSQGIEQYF
TRBV5-4	TRBJ1-2	.	12	few	TGTGCCAGCAGCTTTTCTGGGTATGGCTACACCTTC	CASSFSGYGYTF
TRBV9	TRBJ2-3	TRBD2	13	.	TGTGCCAGCAGTAGCGGGGGAACAGATACGCAGTATTTT	CASSSGGTDTQYF
TRBV19	TRBJ2-1	.	16	medium-sized	TGTGCCAGTAGTATCGCCGACGGCCGCTCCTACAATGAGCAGTTCTTC	CASSIADGRSYNEQFF
TRBV19	TRBJ2-7	.	16	.	TGTGCCAGTAGTATTTTTGTGTCCTTCCCGTCCTACGAGCAGTACTTC	CASSIFVSFPSYEQYF
TRBV7-6	TRBJ2-7	TRBD1	15	.	TGTGCCAGCAGCTTAGCGCCAGGGGGCGCCTACGAGCAGTACTTC	CASSLAPGGAYEQYF
TRBV7-2	TRBJ1-5	.	17	.	TGTGCCAGCAGCTTAGTGCCCCACTCGGGCGGCGATCAGCCCCAGCATTTT	CASSLVPHSGGDQPQHF
TRBV9	TRBJ2-7	.	13	.	TGTGCCAGCAGCGTAGACCCTTACGAGGAGCAGTACTTC	CASSVDPYEEQYF
TRBV25-1	TRBJ1-1	.	12	.	TGTGCCAGCAGTCGAATTAACACTGAAGCTTTCTTT	CASSRINTEAFF
TRBV5-1	TRBJ1-1	.	15	.	TGCGCCAGCAGCTTCCAGGGCCGGGAGAACACTGAAGCTTTCTTT	CASSFQGRENTEAFF
TRBV28	TRBJ1-6	.	14	.	TGTGCCAGCAGTAGGGATCTAGGTGGTTCACCCCTCCACTTT	CASSRDLGGSPLHF
TRBV11-2	TRBJ1-5	.	15	few	TGTGCCAGCAGCTTACGAGGGCGGGGGTCGGATCCCCAGCATTTT	CASSLRGRGSDPQHF